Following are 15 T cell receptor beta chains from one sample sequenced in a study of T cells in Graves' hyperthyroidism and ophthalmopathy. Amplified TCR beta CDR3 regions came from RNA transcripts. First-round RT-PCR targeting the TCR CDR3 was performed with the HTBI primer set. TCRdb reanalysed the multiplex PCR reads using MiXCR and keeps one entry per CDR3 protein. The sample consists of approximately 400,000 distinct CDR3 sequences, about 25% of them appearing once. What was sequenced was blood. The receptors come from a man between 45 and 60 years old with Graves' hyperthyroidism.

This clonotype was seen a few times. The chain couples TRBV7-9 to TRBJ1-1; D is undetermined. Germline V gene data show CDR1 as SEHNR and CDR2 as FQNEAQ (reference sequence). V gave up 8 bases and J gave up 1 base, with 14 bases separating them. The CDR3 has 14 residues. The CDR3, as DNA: TGTGCCAGCGTCTCACACGTTACGAACACTGAAGCTTTCTTT. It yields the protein CASVSHVTNTEAFF.

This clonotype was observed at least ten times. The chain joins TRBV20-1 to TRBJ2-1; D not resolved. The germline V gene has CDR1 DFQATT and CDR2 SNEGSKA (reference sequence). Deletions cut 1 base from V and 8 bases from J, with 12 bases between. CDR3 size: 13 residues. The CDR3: CSARATLGDEQFF. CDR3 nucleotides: TGCAGTGCTAGAGCCACCCTGGGCGATGAGCAGTTCTTC.

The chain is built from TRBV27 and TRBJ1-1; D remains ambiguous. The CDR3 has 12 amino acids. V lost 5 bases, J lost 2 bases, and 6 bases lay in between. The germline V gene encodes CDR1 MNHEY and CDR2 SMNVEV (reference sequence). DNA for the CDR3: TGTGCCAGCAGTGGCCCAAACACTGAAGCTTTCTTT. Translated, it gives CASSGPNTEAFF.

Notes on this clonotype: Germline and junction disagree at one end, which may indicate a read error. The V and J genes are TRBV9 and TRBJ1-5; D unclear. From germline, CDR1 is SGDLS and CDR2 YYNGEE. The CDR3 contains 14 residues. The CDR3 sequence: CAGSVGTGEGPQHF. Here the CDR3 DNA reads TGTGCCGGCAGCGTAGGAACCGGCGAGGGGCCCCAGCATTTT.

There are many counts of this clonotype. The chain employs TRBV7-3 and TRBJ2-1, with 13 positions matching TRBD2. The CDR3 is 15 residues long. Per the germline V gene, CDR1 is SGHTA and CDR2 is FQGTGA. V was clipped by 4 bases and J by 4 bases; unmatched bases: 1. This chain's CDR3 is CASSWTSGRYNEQFF. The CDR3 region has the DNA TGTGCCAGCAGCTGGACTAGCGGGAGATACAATGAGCAGTTCTTC.

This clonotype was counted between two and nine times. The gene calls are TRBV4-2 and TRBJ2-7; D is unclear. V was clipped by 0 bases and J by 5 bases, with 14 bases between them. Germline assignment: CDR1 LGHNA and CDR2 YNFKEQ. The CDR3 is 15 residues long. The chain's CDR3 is CASSQDLLRADEQYF. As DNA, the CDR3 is TGTGCCAGCAGCCAAGATTTGCTCCGGGCTGACGAGCAGTACTTC.

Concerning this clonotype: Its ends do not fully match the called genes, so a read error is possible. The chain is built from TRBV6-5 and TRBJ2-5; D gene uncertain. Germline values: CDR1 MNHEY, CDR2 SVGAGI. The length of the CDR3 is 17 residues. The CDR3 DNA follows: TGTGCCTGCAGTTACCAAGGTCGGCCAGCCCTTAAAGAGACCCAGTACTTC. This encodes CACSYQGRPALKETQYF.

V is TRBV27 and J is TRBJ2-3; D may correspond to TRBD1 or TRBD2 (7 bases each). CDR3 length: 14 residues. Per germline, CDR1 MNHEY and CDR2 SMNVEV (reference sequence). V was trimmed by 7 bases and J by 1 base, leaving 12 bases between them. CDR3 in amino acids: CASTPGGGTDTQYF. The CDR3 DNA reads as TGTGCCAGCACCCCAGGGGGGGGCACAGATACGCAGTATTTT.

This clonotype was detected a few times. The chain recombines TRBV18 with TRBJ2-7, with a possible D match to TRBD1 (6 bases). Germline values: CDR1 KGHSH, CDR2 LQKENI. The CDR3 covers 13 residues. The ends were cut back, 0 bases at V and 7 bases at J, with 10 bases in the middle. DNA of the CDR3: TGTGCCAGCTCACCACCGAGCAGGGGAGAGCAGTACTTC. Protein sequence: CASSPPSRGEQYF.

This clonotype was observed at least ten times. CDR3 nucleotide sequence: TGTGCCAGCAGCGTTGGGGGGCCTGGCTCTGGGGCCAACGTCCTGACTTTC. Translation gives CASSVGGPGSGANVLTF. The rearrangement links TRBV11-1 to TRBJ2-6, with D possibly called TRBD1 or TRBD2 (6 bases each). The V end was cut by 5 bases, the J end by 0 bases, with 14 bases between. The CDR3 is made up of 17 amino acids. Germline V lookup: CDR1 SGHAT, CDR2 FQDESV (reference sequence).

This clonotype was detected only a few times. As DNA, the CDR3 is TGCAGCGTTGAGGGACTAGCGGGTTCAGATACGCAGTATTTT. This sequence encodes CSVEGLAGSDTQYF. This rearrangement joins TRBV29-1 to TRBJ2-3, with 12 bases that match TRBD2. Germline V gene sequence: CDR1 SQVTM, CDR2 ANQGSEA. This CDR3 is 14 amino acids long. V dropped 3 bases and J dropped 4; count of bases not matched to a gene: 2.

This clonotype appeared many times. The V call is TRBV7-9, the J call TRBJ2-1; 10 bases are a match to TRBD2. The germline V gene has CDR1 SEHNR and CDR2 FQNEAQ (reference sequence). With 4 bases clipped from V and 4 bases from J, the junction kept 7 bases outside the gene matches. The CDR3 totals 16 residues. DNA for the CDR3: TGTGCCAGCAGCTCTCCGACTAGCGGGCTATACAATGAGCAGTTCTTC. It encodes CASSSPTSGLYNEQFF.

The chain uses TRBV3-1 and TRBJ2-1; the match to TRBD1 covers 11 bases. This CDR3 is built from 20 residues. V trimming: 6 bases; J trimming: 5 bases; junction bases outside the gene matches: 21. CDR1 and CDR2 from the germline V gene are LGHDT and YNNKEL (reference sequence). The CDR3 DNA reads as TGTGCCAGCAGTTTGAGGACAGGGGGCTTCCCCAGGCCATATCACAATGAGCAGTTCTTC. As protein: CASSLRTGGFPRPYHNEQFF.

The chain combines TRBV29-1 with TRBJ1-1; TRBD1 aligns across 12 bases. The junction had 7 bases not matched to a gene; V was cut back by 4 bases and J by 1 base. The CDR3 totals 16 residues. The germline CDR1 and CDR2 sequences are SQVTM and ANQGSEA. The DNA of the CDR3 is TGCAGCGTTGTCCGGGACAGGGGGCGACGGAACACTGAAGCTTTCTTT. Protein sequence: CSVVRDRGRRNTEAFF.

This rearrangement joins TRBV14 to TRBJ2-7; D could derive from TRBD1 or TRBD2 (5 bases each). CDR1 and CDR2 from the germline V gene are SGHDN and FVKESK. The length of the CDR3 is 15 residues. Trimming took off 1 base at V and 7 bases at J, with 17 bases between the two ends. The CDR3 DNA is TGTGCCAGCAGCCAAGTAGGGGTTTCGCGCGGGGAGCAGTACTTC. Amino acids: CASSQVGVSRGEQYF.